These T cell receptor beta chains were read from a single sample in a study of shared clonotypes between healthy human individuals. Data came from immunoSEQ multiplex PCR; TCRdb stores just in-frame clones and leaves some out. Of 1,100,000 or so clones in the sample, around 78% were seen once. The sequenced sample consisted of memory CD4+ T cells from PBMCs. These receptors originate from a man aged 18 to 35 in good health. Some clones in this sample may be carry-over from other donors' samples. Each CDR3 is given without its conserved first and last residue. Fields, in order: J gene, clone size, V gene, CDR3 protein. Not all rows give a size; the values are once, few, many and, for expanded clones, a class.

TRBJ1-2,NA,TRBV5-1,ASSPNTRAGYT
TRBJ2-5,NA,TRBV4-3,ASSEGLQFQETQY
TRBJ2-1,NA,TRBV20-1,SAALVYEQF
TRBJ1-1,NA,TRBV7-9,ASSLFRDTEAF
NA,NA,TRBV25-1,ASSGNRGPSYEQY
TRBJ1-5,few,TRBV7-6,ASSLAGFNQPQH
TRBJ2-2,NA,TRBV7-9,ASRGTGELF
TRBJ2-1,NA,TRBV30,AWGPYNEQF
TRBJ2-7,many,TRBV21-1,ASSKGSPGGYEQY
TRBJ2-7,NA,TRBV19,ASMGDRPPYEQY
TRBJ2-3,few,TRBV19,ASSARLAGLDTQY
TRBJ2-2,NA,TRBV27,ASVLIGKELF
TRBJ2-7,few,TRBV7-9,ASRLGTGNYEQY
TRBJ2-1,NA,TRBV7-9,ASSQGDSRHEQF
TRBJ1-5,NA,TRBV5-1,ASSLGRGGQPQH
TRBJ2-3,NA,TRBV7-9,ASSRGTSLVGDTQY
TRBJ2-7,NA,TRBV6-1,ASSKGPGFYEQY
TRBJ2-7,NA,TRBV10-2,ASRALSGSVYEQY
TRBJ2-5,NA,TRBV11-1,ASSRGSGKVQETQY
TRBJ1-2,NA,TRBV7-2,ASSTDRTGSYGYT
TRBJ2-1,NA,TRBV11-2,ASSAPISDEQF
TRBJ2-2,NA,TRBV28,ASSSPPGGGTGELF
TRBJ2-7,NA,TRBV28,ASSFNLVAGGTYEQY
TRBJ1-2,NA,TRBV30,AWKTGGENYGYT
TRBJ2-5,NA,TRBV14,ASSQVDGLPGVMKTQY
TRBJ2-1,NA,TRBV11-2,ASSAQGAGVVNEQF
TRBJ2-7,NA,TRBV7-2,ASSLARSYEQY
TRBJ2-7,once,TRBV5-4,ASSPPGRGWFLGYEQY
TRBJ1-1,NA,TRBV2,ASSESVLSEAF
TRBJ2-5,NA,TRBV28,ASKSQPQETQY
TRBJ1-4,NA,TRBV18,ASAKQGTEKLF
TRBJ1-3,NA,TRBV7-9,ASSLEGRTGDTIY
TRBJ1-2,few,TRBV27,ASSLRRNYGYT
TRBJ2-7,NA,TRBV6-6,ASSRGAGSEQY
TRBJ1-4,NA,TRBV28,ASRGAFNEKLF
TRBJ2-1,NA,TRBV6-5,ASRARDRAGNEQF
TRBJ1-1,once,TRBV10-3,AISGQGNTEAF
TRBJ2-2,NA,TRBV5-1,ASSLGASNTGELF
TRBJ2-7,once,TRBV7-2,ASSLELAGGREQY
TRBJ1-1,NA,TRBV28,ASTPTGQGLVK
TRBJ2-1,NA,TRBV10-3,AISASGTFNYNEQF
TRBJ1-5,NA,TRBV19,ASSERTGGSKSNQPQH
TRBJ1-2,NA,TRBV6-5,ASSKQGAYGYT
TRBJ2-1,NA,TRBV2,ASSEAGLESDEQF
TRBJ2-2,few,TRBV15,ATSRHRQGIGELF
TRBJ2-7,NA,TRBV2,ASTGQGGSYEQY
TRBJ2-1,NA,TRBV7-6,ASTKMGSSYNEQF
TRBJ2-7,few,TRBV28,ASSGGGYEQY